Shown below are 19 T cell receptor beta chains from a single sample sequenced in a study of spatial heterogeneity in lung cancer. TCRdb re-derived calls from the 5' RACE reads in MiXCR, one entry per CDR3 protein. The table has roughly 20,000 distinct CDR3 sequences, under 6% seen once. Time point here: sample taken at primary tumor resection. Sequencing covered unsorted whole RNA taken from tumor, nontumor lung or frozen PBMC. The sample consisted of PBMCs, taken at surgery. Source of these receptors: a male donor with early-stage non-small cell lung cancer.

This clonotype was counted ten times or more. The CDR3 sequence: CASSLALGGAPGELFF. CDR3 sequence (DNA): TGTGCCAGCAGCTTAGCCCTCGGGGGGGCCCCCGGGGAGCTGTTTTTT. The rearrangement uses TRBV7-2 and TRBJ2-2; TRBD2 matches 8 bases. Trimming removed 0 bases from V and 6 bases from J; junction bases left unmatched: 6. Germline-derived CDR1 and CDR2 are SGHTA and FQGNSA. This CDR3 has 16 amino acids.

This clonotype was seen many times. This chain links TRBV7-9 with TRBJ2-3; 7 bases are a match to TRBD1. This CDR3 region has 15 residues. Germline V CDR1 and CDR2: SEHNR, FQNEAQ (reference sequence). Trimming removed 5 bases from V and 4 bases from J; junction bases left unmatched: 9. CDR3 in DNA: TGTGCCAGCAGCCCACGACAGGGAGCGGCAGATACGCAGTATTTT. It codes for CASSPRQGAADTQYF.

The chain has TRBV13 and TRBJ2-1; D gene unclear. V was cut by 1 base and J by 3 bases, with 7 bases left in between. CDR1 is PRHDT, CDR2 FYEKMQ, per germline (reference sequence). This CDR3 region has 14 residues. The CDR3: CASSLEAVYNEQFF. The CDR3 DNA sequence: TGTGCCAGCAGCTTAGAGGCGGTCTACAATGAGCAGTTCTTC.

This clonotype appeared a few times. CDR3 DNA sequence: TGTGCCAGCAGCTTACAAGGACTAGCGGGGGGGACCTACAATGAGCAGTTCTTC. Its translation is CASSLQGLAGGTYNEQFF. The chain combines TRBV7-2 with TRBJ2-1; 15 nucleotides agree with TRBD2. This CDR3 spans 18 amino acids. Germline lookup yields CDR1 SGHTA and CDR2 FQGNSA. The V segment lost 2 bases and the J segment 2 bases; nucleotides outside the gene matches: 4.

This clonotype was found many times. The V and J genes are TRBV11-1 and TRBJ1-1, with D maybe TRBD1 (6 bases). Germline lookup yields CDR1 SGHAT and CDR2 FQDESV (reference sequence). The V end lost 6 bases, the J end lost 3 bases, and 11 bases lay between the germline ends. This CDR3 has 13 amino acids. CDR3 nucleotides: TGTGCCAGCAGGCGGACAGATTACACTGAAGCTTTCTTT. Translation gives CASRRTDYTEAFF. Together with reference TRBV11-1 and TRBJ1-1, the CDR3 gives the full variable domain: EAEVAQSPRYKITEKSQAVAFWCDPISGHATLYWYRQILGQGPELLVQFQDESVVDDSQLPKDRFSAERLKGVDSTLKIQPAELGDSAMYLCASRRTDYTEAFFGQGTRLTVV.

This clonotype was picked up a small number of times. This chain connects TRBV28 to TRBJ2-2; the D gene is possibly TRBD2 (5 bases). The V end lost 3 bases, the J end lost 2 bases, and 13 bases lay between the germline ends. The CDR3 consists of 16 residues. The germline V gene has CDR1 MDHEN and CDR2 SYDVKM. CDR3 coding DNA: TGTGCCAGCAGTTTGGTAACCGGGATTAACACCGGGGAGCTGTTTTTT. This encodes CASSLVTGINTGELFF.

The V and J genes are TRBV2 and TRBJ1-5; 8 positions match TRBD1. The V and J ends lost 5 bases and 2 bases, in that order; junction bases with no gene match: 5. Germline loops: CDR1 SNHLY, CDR2 FYNNEI. The length of the CDR3 is 15 residues. In nucleotides, the CDR3 is TGTGCCAGCAGTAACATGGGACAGGGCAATCAGCCCCAGCATTTT. This encodes CASSNMGQGNQPQHF.

This clonotype was seen many times. This chain links TRBV5-6 with TRBJ1-1; 7 positions match TRBD1. V gave up 4 bases and J gave up 6 bases; unmatched junction bases: 9. The germline V gene encodes CDR1 SGHDT and CDR2 YYEEEE. There are 14 residues in the CDR3. The DNA of the CDR3 is TGTGCCAGCAGCAACATCCAGGGGGTTTCTGAAGCTTTCTTT. Its translation is CASSNIQGVSEAFF.

The chain links TRBV6-1 to TRBJ2-5; D is unclear. Germline CDR1 is MNHNS and CDR2 is SASEGT. Trimming left V 4 bases short and J 5 bases short, with 23 bases between. The CDR3 has 17 amino acids. The CDR3 bases are TGTGCCAGCAGTGTAAGGGTCGGCAGCCACGGGTTGGAGACCCAGTACTTC. Its translation is CASSVRVGSHGLETQYF.

This clonotype was picked up a small number of times. The chain employs TRBV20-1 and TRBJ2-1; 11 bases match TRBD2. The CDR3 totals 16 residues. The germline gives CDR1 DFQATT, CDR2 SNEGSKA (reference sequence). The junction had 7 bases not matched to a gene; V was cut back by 0 bases and J by 6 bases. The CDR3 sequence: CSARDPLAGGGNEQFF. The CDR3 nucleotides are TGCAGTGCTAGAGATCCCCTAGCGGGAGGTGGCAATGAGCAGTTCTTC.

The rearrangement joins TRBV9 to TRBJ2-3; possible D gene TRBD2, 7 bases. Trimming removed 4 bases at V and 3 bases at J, with 15 bases between. The germline V gene has CDR1 SGDLS and CDR2 YYNGEE. The CDR3 loop spans 15 amino acids. DNA of the CDR3: TGTGCCAGCAGCATTGGGGGGGCCTTGACAGATACGCAGTATTTT. Translated, it gives CASSIGGALTDTQYF.

A remark on this clonotype: It may be a read error: a sequence one base away is much more abundant. This chain joins TRBV7-8 and TRBJ1-1, with D unresolved. Per germline, CDR1 SGHVS and CDR2 FQNEAQ. CDR3 length equals 14 residues. The CDR3 DNA reads as TGTGCCAGCACGCCCACCGAAACGCGCACTGTAGCTTTCTTT. The encoded protein is CASTPTETRTVAFF.

At least ten counts were recorded for this clonotype. V gene TRBV20-1 combines with J gene TRBJ1-1; weak D call: TRBD1 (5 bases). Germline lookup yields CDR1 DFQATT and CDR2 SNEGSKA (reference sequence). CDR3 length equals 11 residues. V lost 5 bases and J 5 bases, leaving 9 bases between the germline ends. The CDR3 DNA reads TGCAGTGCTTCAGAGGGGACTGAAGCTTTCTTT. This codes for CSASEGTEAFF.

This clonotype was observed many times. The chain is built from TRBV7-9 and TRBJ2-2; 8 nucleotides match TRBD1. J lost 6 bases, V lost 5 bases, and 5 bases had no gene match. In germline, CDR1 is SEHNR, CDR2 FQNEAQ (reference sequence). The CDR3 sequence is 14 residues long. The CDR3 loop is CASSRTGYPGELFF. The CDR3 DNA sequence: TGTGCCAGCAGCCGGACAGGGTACCCCGGGGAGCTGTTTTTT.

In this sample, this clonotype turned up many times. The chain carries TRBV7-8 and TRBJ2-3, with a weak D call TRBD2 (6 bases). The CDR3 totals 15 residues. The germline V gene encodes CDR1 SGHVS and CDR2 FQNEAQ. Trimming took 4 bases from V and 2 from J, leaving 13 bases between them. CDR3: CASSSSLAHTDTQYF. The CDR3 region has the DNA TGTGCCAGCAGCTCTTCACTAGCACACACAGATACGCAGTATTTT.

This clonotype occurred a few times. The chain couples TRBV19 to TRBJ1-1, with a weak D call TRBD1 (5 bases). V was shortened by 11 bases and J by 1 base, with 20 bases between the two germline ends. Germline CDR1 LNHDA, CDR2 SQIVND (reference sequence). The CDR3 extends over 15 amino acids. The CDR3 sequence is CASFRAARANTEAFF. The CDR3 nucleotides are TGTGCCTCCTTCAGGGCCGCCAGGGCGAACACTGAAGCTTTCTTT.

The rearrangement links TRBV30 to TRBJ2-7; TRBD2 is a possible D gene (7 bases). V shed 2 bases and J shed 1 base, with 12 bases lying between them. The CDR3 consists of 14 residues. Germline loops: CDR1 GTSNPN, CDR2 SVGIG (reference sequence). The CDR3 DNA sequence: TGTGCCTGGAGTATGGGGGGGGCTTCCTACGAGCAGTACTTC. It encodes CAWSMGGASYEQYF. Based on the CDR3 plus reference TRBV30 and TRBJ2-7, the full variable domain is SQTIHQWPATLVQPVGSPLSLECTVEGTSNPNLYWYRQAAGRGLQLLFYSVGIGQISSEVPQNLSASRPQDRQFILSSKKLLLSDSGFYLCAWSMGGASYEQYFGPGTRLTVT.

This clonotype appeared many times. The rearrangement links TRBV6-1 to TRBJ1-1; no clear D gene. The V end was cut by 1 base, the J end by 0 bases, with 3 bases between. Germline-derived CDR1 and CDR2 are MNHNS and SASEGT. The CDR3 is 13 amino acids. The CDR3 bases are TGTGCCAGCAGTGAAGTGTTGAACACTGAAGCTTTCTTT. It is translated as CASSEVLNTEAFF.

This clonotype was recorded many times. The chain combines TRBV20-1 with TRBJ2-1, with D unresolved. The germline gives CDR1 DFQATT, CDR2 SNEGSKA (reference sequence). V was shortened by 4 bases and J by 4 bases, with 5 bases between the two germline ends. There are 11 residues in the CDR3. The CDR3 loop reads CSAKEYNEQFF. Here the CDR3 DNA reads TGCAGTGCTAAGGAATACAATGAGCAGTTCTTC.